This T cell receptor (beta chain) stems from a study of T cell changes during pregnancy in multiple sclerosis. Assay used: immunoSEQ multiplex PCR; TCRdb lists only in-frame clones, some missing. This table has roughly 86,000 clones, 85% to 95% appearing once. This clone came up once. V was cut by 3 bases and J by 6 bases, with 11 bases left in between. The CDR3 loop spans 13 amino acids. In germline, CDR1 is SEHNR, CDR2 FQNEAQ (reference sequence). The V gene is TRBV7-9, the J gene TRBJ1-2; D is uncertain. This sequence was found in a female donor with multiple sclerosis, enrolled in a pregnancy study. Sample: peripheral blood, taken in the first trimester of pregnancy. The CDR3 loop is CASSLGPRDGYTF. In DNA, the CDR3 is TGTGCCAGCAGCTTGGGTCCCCGGGATGGCTACACCTTC.